This TCR beta chain came from a study of cytomegalovirus exposure and HLA in healthy donors. On the study more broadly: The same platform was used for the roughly 120 validation repertoires and the approximately 670 first-cohort repertoires, a later analysis reported.

V was trimmed by 3 bases and J by 7 bases, leaving 22 bases between them. From germline, CDR1 is SGHVS and CDR2 FNYEAQ. This CDR3 region has 17 residues. Assay: immunoSEQ multiplex PCR; the TCRdb copy retains only in-frame clones and omits some. The top ten hold 5% to 7% of the sample, which has some 170,000 clones, around 85% seen once. Regarding this clone: Its specificity is not known.

General observations from the study: As confirmed in vitro, three CMV-associated chains were specific for CMV antigens. The finding came from a later analysis; first-cohort TCR clusters tended to co-occur in the roughly 120 validation repertoires. The authors listed approximately 160 TCR beta chains as cytomegalovirus-associated.

The chain employs TRBV7-6 and TRBJ2-1; possible D gene TRBD1, 6 bases. The sequence was obtained from a woman in her 30s in good health and CMV-seronegative. Sequencing was done on a sample of PBMCs. The CDR3 nucleotides read TGTGCCAGCAGCTTGTCTCCGGCTAGCAGAGGGGGTAATGAGCAGTTCTTC. Translated, it gives CASSLSPASRGGNEQFF.